The 23 T cell receptor beta chains listed next were all sequenced from one sample in a study of read filtering for tumor transcriptome and immune sequencing. From roughly 390 ng of RNA, a library with molecular barcoded alpha/delta and beta/gamma adaptors was made. TCRdb itself ran the reads through MiXCR, one entry per CDR3 protein. The data show roughly 67,000 distinct CDR3 sequences, roughly a fifth seen once. The sample consisted of a population of CD138-negative cells sorted from bone marrow. The receptors stem from a donor at least 40 years old with multiple myeloma.

The chain joins TRBV19 to TRBJ2-5, with TRBD2 matching over 10 bases. Germline V gene lookup returns CDR1 LNHDA and CDR2 SQIVND (reference sequence). CDR3 length: 15 residues. Trimming removed 5 bases from V and 4 bases from J; junction bases left unmatched: 7. The CDR3 sequence is CASSLLSGRAETQYF. The CDR3 DNA reads TGTGCCAGTAGTCTCCTAAGCGGGAGGGCAGAGACCCAGTACTTC.

This sequence joins TRBV11-2 and TRBJ1-5; tentative D call: TRBD1 (5 bases). The CDR3 is 15 amino acids. The germline V gene has CDR1 SGHAT and CDR2 FQNNGV. V was pared by 3 bases and J by 4 bases, with 13 bases between. The CDR3 is CASSLCRGENQPQHF. The DNA for the CDR3 is TGTGCCAGCAGCTTGTGTCGAGGGGAGAATCAGCCCCAGCATTTT.

As concerns this clonotype: A much larger clonotype is one base distant, so this may be a read error. The V call is TRBV29-1, the J call TRBJ2-1; the D gene is possibly TRBD2 (6 bases). The germline V gene has CDR1 SQVTM and CDR2 ANQGSEA. CDR3 size: 11 residues. Here the CDR3 DNA reads TGCAGCGTTTGGGCGGGAAATGAGCGGTTCTTC. Translation: CSVWAGNERFF.

This clonotype was picked up many times. CDR3 region: CASSVDRGRTDTQYF. CDR3 nucleotides: TGTGCCAGCAGCGTGGACAGGGGACGCACAGATACGCAGTATTTT. This chain links TRBV7-2 with TRBJ2-3; 9 nucleotides align to TRBD1. CDR1 SGHTA and CDR2 FQGNSA come from the germline V gene. The trim removed 5 bases at V and 1 base at J, leaving 4 bases unmatched. This CDR3 is built from 15 residues.

Of note for this clonotype: The junction does not match germline at one end; this may be a read error. The chain employs TRBV30 and TRBJ2-1; D call uncertain. CDR1 GTSNPN and CDR2 SVGIG come from the germline V gene (reference sequence). The CDR3 covers 16 residues. In DNA form, the CDR3 reads TGTGCCTGGAGTGTACGAGCTTGCGGTAACTACGATGAGCAGTTCTTC. It specifies CAWSVRACGNYDEQFF.

To note about this clonotype: A much larger clone sits a single nucleotide away, making a read error possible. The conserved phenylalanine or tryptophan is not found at the CDR3 terminus, so this likely reflects a read error. The chain combines TRBV4-1 with TRBJ2-5; D is possibly TRBD2 (5 bases). Trimming left V 4 bases short and J 3 bases short, with 9 bases between. CDR3 length: 13 residues. Per germline, CDR1 MGHRA and CDR2 YSYEKL. The CDR3 region is CASSRWRKETQYI. In DNA form, the CDR3 reads TGCGCCAGCAGCCGCTGGAGGAAAGAGACCCAGTACATC.

Note on this clonotype: A much larger clone lies a single base off, so this may be a read error. This sequence joins TRBV10-3 and TRBJ2-5; tentative D call: TRBD2 (6 bases). Per the germline V gene, CDR1 is ENHRY and CDR2 is SYGVKD. This CDR3 comprises 11 residues. For the CDR3, the DNA is TGTGCCATCAGTGGGGGGGAGATCCAGTACTTC. Translated, it gives CAISGGEIQYF.

As concerns this clonotype: Just one base apart from a much larger clone, this may be a read error. The genes are TRBV5-1 and TRBJ2-7; 8 bases fit TRBD2. Trimming cost V 4 bases and J 3 bases; bases outside gene matches: 3. The CDR3 totals 13 residues. The germline V gene encodes CDR1 SGHRS and CDR2 YFSETQ. CDR3 in amino acids: CASSIAGIYEQYF. The CDR3 bases are TGCGCCAGCAGCATAGCGGGGATCTACGAGCAGTACTTC. Full variable domain (rest looked up from reference TRBV5-1 and TRBJ2-7): KAGVTQTPRYLIKTRGQQVTLSCSPISGHRSVSWYQQTPGQGLQFLFEYFSETQRNKGNFPGRFSGRQFSNSRSEMNVSTLELGDSALYLCASSIAGIYEQYFGPGTRLTVT.

This clonotype was picked up many times. Its ends do not fully match the called genes, so a read error is possible. The CDR3 sequence is CASSYSWTSRDTQYF. In DNA form, the CDR3 reads TGTGCCAGCAGTTACTCCTGGACTAGCAGAGATACGCAGTATTTT. The V gene is TRBV6-5, the J gene TRBJ2-3; 8 nucleotides align to TRBD2. Germline V CDR1 and CDR2: MNHEY, SVGAGI. The CDR3 loop spans 15 amino acids.

The table lists this clonotype with a few counts. Just one base apart from a much larger clone, this may be a read error. V gene TRBV6-6 combines with J gene TRBJ2-1, with TRBD1 identical over 7 bases. The CDR3 spans 13 residues. V was clipped by 9 bases and J by 3 bases; unmatched bases: 5. Germline CDR1 is MNHNY and CDR2 is SVGAGI (reference sequence). The CDR3 region is CASSRGYYNEQFF. CDR3 nucleotides: TGTGCCAGTAGCAGGGGGTACTACAATGAGCAGTTCTTC.

This clonotype was recorded at least ten times. This sequence joins TRBV29-1 and TRBJ2-1; D may be TRBD1 (6 bases). V lost 1 base and J 0 bases, leaving 7 bases between the germline ends. Germline lookup yields CDR1 SQVTM and CDR2 ANQGSEA. This CDR3 comprises 14 residues. The CDR3 DNA reads as TGCAGCGTTGAAGGGACAGCCTCCTACAATGAGCAGTTCTTC. Protein product: CSVEGTASYNEQFF.

This sequence joins TRBV7-9 and TRBJ2-7, with a possible D match to TRBD2 (6 bases). This CDR3 has 13 amino acids. V dropped 2 bases and J dropped 9 bases, with 14 bases sitting between them. Germline CDR1 is SEHNR and CDR2 is FQNEAQ (reference sequence). CDR3 coding DNA: TGTGCCAGCAGCTTACAGCCCCACGGGGGGCAGTACTTC. This sequence encodes CASSLQPHGGQYF. The whole variable domain, remainder taken from reference TRBV7-9 and TRBJ2-7, is DTGVSQNPRHKITKRGQNVTFRCDPISEHNRLYWYRQTLGQGPEFLTYFQNEAQLEKSRLLSDRFSAERPKGSFSTLEIQRTEQGDSAMYLCASSLQPHGGQYFGPGTRLTVT.

This clonotype occurred many times. The chain uses TRBV20-1 and TRBJ1-5; 7 positions agree with TRBD1. Germline CDR1 reads DFQATT; CDR2 reads SNEGSKA (reference sequence). Germline trimming cut 6 bases from V and 0 bases from J; bases unmatched to any gene: 14. The CDR3 runs to 17 residues. The CDR3 DNA reads as TGCAGTGCCGAAGGAGGGGGCGGGGGCTATAGCAATCAGCCCCAGCATTTT. This codes for CSAEGGGGGYSNQPQHF.

This chain uses TRBV20-1 with TRBJ2-3, with a possible D match to TRBD2 (7 bases). CDR3 size: 13 residues. The germline V gene has CDR1 DFQATT and CDR2 SNEGSKA (reference sequence). The CDR3 region has the DNA TGCAGAGCTCGGAGGGGGGGCCGTGATACGCAGTATTTT. Protein sequence: CRARRGGRDTQYF.

This clonotype came up a few times. This chain links TRBV30 with TRBJ1-5; D is perhaps TRBD1 (5 bases). V lost 5 bases to trimming and J lost 4 bases, with 15 bases between them. Germline assignment: CDR1 GTSNPN and CDR2 SVGIG (reference sequence). The CDR3 length is 14 residues. Here the CDR3 reads CAWDVRGANQPQHF. The CDR3 DNA sequence: TGTGCCTGGGATGTCCGGGGCGCGAATCAGCCCCAGCATTTT.

V usage is TRBV12-3 or TRBV12-4 and J usage is TRBJ2-1, with D possibly TRBD1 on 6 matching bases. V was trimmed by 6 bases and J by 8 bases, leaving 14 bases between them. The CDR3 sequence is 13 residues long. The CDR3 is CASSPDSGDEQFF. The CDR3 bases are TGTGCCAGCAGCCCGGACAGTGGGGATGAGCAGTTCTTC.

Remarks on this clonotype: Just one base apart from a much larger clone, this may be a read error. The chain combines TRBV5-1 with TRBJ2-3; D not resolved. CDR3 size: 15 residues. V was cut by 4 bases and J by 7 bases, with 19 bases left in between. Germline V CDR1 and CDR2: SGHRS, YFSETQ. The CDR3, as DNA: TGCGCCAGCAGCCTCGGCCCCTCCGTGACAAATACGCAGTATTTT. Translation: CASSLGPSVTNTQYF. Full variable domain (rest looked up from reference TRBV5-1 and TRBJ2-3): KAGVTQTPRYLIKTRGQQVTLSCSPISGHRSVSWYQQTPGQGLQFLFEYFSETQRNKGNFPGRFSGRQFSNSRSEMNVSTLELGDSALYLCASSLGPSVTNTQYFGPGTRLTVL.

The chain carries TRBV11-2 and TRBJ2-1; TRBD1 agrees at 9 bases. The CDR3 length is 13 residues. Germline CDR1 and CDR2: SGHAT and FQNNGV. V shed 5 bases and J 6 bases; nucleotides not matched to a gene: 2. CDR3 in amino acids: CASSQTGGNEQFF. Here the CDR3 DNA reads TGTGCCAGCAGCCAGACAGGGGGCAATGAGCAGTTCTTC.

The table lists this clonotype with many counts. The chain carries TRBV28 and TRBJ2-7, with 7 bases fitting TRBD1. CDR3 length: 15 residues. Looked up from germline, CDR1 is MDHEN and CDR2 is SYDVKM. V was pared by 1 base and J by 1 base, with 4 bases of the junction left unmatched. CDR3 sequence reads: CASSLSLTGSYEQYF. In DNA, the CDR3 is TGTGCCAGCAGTTTATCCTTGACAGGGTCCTACGAGCAGTACTTC.

In this sample, this clonotype is medium-sized (0.01 to 0.1%). This chain uses TRBV5-1 with TRBJ2-1; 9 bases fit TRBD2. V trimming: 0 bases; J trimming: 4 bases; junction bases outside the gene matches: 5. The germline V gene encodes CDR1 SGHRS and CDR2 YFSETQ. CDR3 size: 16 residues. DNA for the CDR3: TGCGCCAGCAGCTTGGTATTAGCGGGAGCGTACAATGAGCAGTTCTTC. Encoded protein: CASSLVLAGAYNEQFF.

This clonotype was recorded many times. The rearrangement joins TRBV20-1 to TRBJ2-1, with 9 bases fitting TRBD2. CDR3 length equals 13 residues. Germline V lookup: CDR1 DFQATT, CDR2 SNEGSKA (reference sequence). Trimming took 5 bases from V and 9 from J; bases not matched to a gene: 8. CDR3: CSALRGGPGEQFF. The CDR3 DNA reads TGCAGTGCTCTGCGGGGGGGCCCTGGTGAGCAGTTCTTC.

This clonotype occurred many times. The chain has TRBV10-3 and TRBJ2-1, with 13 nucleotides matching TRBD2. The CDR3 extends over 17 amino acids. Per germline, CDR1 ENHRY and CDR2 SYGVKD. V lost 3 bases to trimming and J lost 7 bases; unmatched junction nucleotides: 9. The CDR3 loop is CAISDPGLAGVLNEQFF. CDR3 nucleotides: TGTGCCATCAGTGACCCCGGACTAGCGGGGGTGTTGAATGAGCAGTTCTTC.

This clonotype came up many times. This may come from a read error, since a much larger clone is one base off. The chain recombines TRBV7-2 with TRBJ2-1; 9 positions match TRBD2. CDR3 length equals 14 residues. CDR1 SGHTA and CDR2 FQGNSA come from the germline V gene. In DNA form, the CDR3 reads TGTGCCAGCAGCTTCGGCGGGGGGGGTAATGAGCAGCTCTTC. It yields the protein CASSFGGGGNEQLF.